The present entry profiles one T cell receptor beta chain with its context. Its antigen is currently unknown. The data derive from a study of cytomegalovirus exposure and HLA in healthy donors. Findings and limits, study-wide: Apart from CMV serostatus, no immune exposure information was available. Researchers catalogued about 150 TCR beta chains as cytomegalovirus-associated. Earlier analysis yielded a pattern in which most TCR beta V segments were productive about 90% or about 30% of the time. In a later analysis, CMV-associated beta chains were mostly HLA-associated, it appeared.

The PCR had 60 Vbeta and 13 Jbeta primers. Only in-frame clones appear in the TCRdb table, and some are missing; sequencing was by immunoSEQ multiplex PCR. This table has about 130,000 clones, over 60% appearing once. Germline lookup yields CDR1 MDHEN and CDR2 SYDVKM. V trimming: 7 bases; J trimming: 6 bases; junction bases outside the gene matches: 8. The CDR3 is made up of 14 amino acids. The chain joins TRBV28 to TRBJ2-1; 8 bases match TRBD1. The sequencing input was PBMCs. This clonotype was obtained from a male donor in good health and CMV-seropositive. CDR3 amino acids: CASILDRVTNEQFF. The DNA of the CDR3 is TGTGCCAGCATACTGGACAGGGTCACCAATGAGCAGTTCTTC.